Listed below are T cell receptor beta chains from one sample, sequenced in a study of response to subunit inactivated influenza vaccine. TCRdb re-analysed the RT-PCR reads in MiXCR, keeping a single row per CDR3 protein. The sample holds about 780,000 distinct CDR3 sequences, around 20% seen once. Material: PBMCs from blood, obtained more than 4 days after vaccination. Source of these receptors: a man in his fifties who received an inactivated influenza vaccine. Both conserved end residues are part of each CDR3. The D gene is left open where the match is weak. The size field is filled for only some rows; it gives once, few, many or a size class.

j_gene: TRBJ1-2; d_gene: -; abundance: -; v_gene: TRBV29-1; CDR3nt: TGCAGCGTGAAGCAGGGAGATGGCTACACCTTC; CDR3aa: CSVKQGDGYTF
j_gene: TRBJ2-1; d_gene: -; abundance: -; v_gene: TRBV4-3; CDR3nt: TGCGCCAGCAGCCAAGCCTTATTCCGGGAACTCAATGAGCAGTTCTTC; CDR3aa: CASSQALFRELNEQFF
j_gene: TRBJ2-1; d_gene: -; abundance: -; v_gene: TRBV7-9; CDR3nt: TGTGCCAGCAGCTTGCCCCGCTCGAGTTTGTTCTTC; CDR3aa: CASSLPRSSLFF
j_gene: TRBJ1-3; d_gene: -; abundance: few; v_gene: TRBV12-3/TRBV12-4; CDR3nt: TGTGCCAGCACCGAATCTCCGGGAGCCGGAAACACCATATATTTT; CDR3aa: CASTESPGAGNTIYF
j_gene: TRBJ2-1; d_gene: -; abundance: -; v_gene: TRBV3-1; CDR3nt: TGTGCCAGCAGCCCGCGAGCCGGGGGCAAGCAGTTCTTC; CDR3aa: CASSPRAGGKQFF
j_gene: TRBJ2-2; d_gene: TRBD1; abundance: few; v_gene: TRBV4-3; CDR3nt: TGCGCCAGCAGCCAGGTGGGACAGGGCCGTACCGGGGAGCTGTTTTTT; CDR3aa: CASSQVGQGRTGELFF
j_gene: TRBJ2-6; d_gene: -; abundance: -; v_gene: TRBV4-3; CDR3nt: TGCGCCAGCAGCCAAGAGGTTAGCTCTGGGGCCAACGTCCTGACTTTC; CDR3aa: CASSQEVSSGANVLTF
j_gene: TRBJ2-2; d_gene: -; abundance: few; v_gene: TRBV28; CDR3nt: TGTGCCAGCAGTCTCTACAGTAAACAGGGCGGGGAGCTGTTTTTT; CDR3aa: CASSLYSKQGGELFF
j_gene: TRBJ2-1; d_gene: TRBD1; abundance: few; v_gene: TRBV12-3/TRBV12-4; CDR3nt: TGTGCCAGCAGCCGGACAGGGGGCCCGAATGAGCAGTTCTTC; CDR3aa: CASSRTGGPNEQFF
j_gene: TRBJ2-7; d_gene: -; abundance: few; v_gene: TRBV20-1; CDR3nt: TGCAGTGCTAGAGATTTTGGCGGGTCGGTCTACGAGCAGTACTTC; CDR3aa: CSARDFGGSVYEQYF
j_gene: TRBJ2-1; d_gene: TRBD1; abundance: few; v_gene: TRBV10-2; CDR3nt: TGCGCCAGCAGCGAGCATACGGACAGGGGATACAATGAGCAGTTCTTC; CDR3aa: CASSEHTDRGYNEQFF
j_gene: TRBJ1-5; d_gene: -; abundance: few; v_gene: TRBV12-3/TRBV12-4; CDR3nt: TGTGCCAGTTCGCGTGGTGCCCCTAATCAGCCCCAGCATTTT; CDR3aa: CASSRGAPNQPQHF
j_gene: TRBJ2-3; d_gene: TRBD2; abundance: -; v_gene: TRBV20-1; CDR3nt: TGCAGTGCTAGGGGACTAGCGGGAGCCCCAGATACGCAGTATTTT; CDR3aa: CSARGLAGAPDTQYF
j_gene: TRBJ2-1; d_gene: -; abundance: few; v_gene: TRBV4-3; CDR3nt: TGCGCCAGCAGCCAAGATGTGGCGGGTTCCTACAATGAGCAGTTCTTC; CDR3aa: CASSQDVAGSYNEQFF
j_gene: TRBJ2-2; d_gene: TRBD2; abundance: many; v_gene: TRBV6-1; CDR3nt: TGTGCCAGCAACCCTCGGGGGGGCCCTGGCACCGGGGAGCTGTTTTTT; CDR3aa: CASNPRGGPGTGELFF
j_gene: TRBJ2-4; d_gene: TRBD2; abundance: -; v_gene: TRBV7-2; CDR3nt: TGTGCCAGCAGCTTACCACTAGCGGGAAAGAAAAACATTCAGTACTTC; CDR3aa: CASSLPLAGKKNIQYF
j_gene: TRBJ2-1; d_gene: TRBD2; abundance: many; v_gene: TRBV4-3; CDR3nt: TGCGCCAGCAGCCAAGATCCGGCTAGCGGGAGGGCAAGCTCCTACAATGAGCAGTTCTTC; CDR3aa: CASSQDPASGRASSYNEQFF
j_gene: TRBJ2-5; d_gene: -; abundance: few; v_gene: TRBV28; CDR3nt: TGTGCCAGCAGTTATAAAGGGGCCCAGTACTTC; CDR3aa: CASSYKGAQYF
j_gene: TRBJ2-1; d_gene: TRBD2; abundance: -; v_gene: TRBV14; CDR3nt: TGTGCCAGCAGTCAAGCGGGAGGAGTTGAGCAGTTCTTC; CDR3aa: CASSQAGGVEQFF
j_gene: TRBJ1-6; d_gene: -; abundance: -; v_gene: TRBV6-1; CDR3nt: TGTGCCAGCAGTGATACAGGTCGGAGGAATTCACCCCTCCACTTT; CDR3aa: CASSDTGRRNSPLHF
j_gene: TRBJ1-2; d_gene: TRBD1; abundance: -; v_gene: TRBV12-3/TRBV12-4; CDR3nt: TGTGCCAGCAGTTTTGGGACAGCCTCGCGGGGCTACAGCTTC; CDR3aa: CASSFGTASRGYSF
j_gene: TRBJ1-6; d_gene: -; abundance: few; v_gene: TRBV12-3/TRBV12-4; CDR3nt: TGTGCCAGCAGTTTCGGCGTGGAGACACCCCTCCACTTT; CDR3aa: CASSFGVETPLHF
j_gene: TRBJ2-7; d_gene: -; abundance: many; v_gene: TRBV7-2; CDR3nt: TGTGCCAGCAGCCCGCCCTCCTACGAGCAGTACTTC; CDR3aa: CASSPPSYEQYF
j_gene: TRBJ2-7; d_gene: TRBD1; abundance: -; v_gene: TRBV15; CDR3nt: TGTGCCACCAGCCGGGACAGGGGAACATACGAGCAGTACTTC; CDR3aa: CATSRDRGTYEQYF
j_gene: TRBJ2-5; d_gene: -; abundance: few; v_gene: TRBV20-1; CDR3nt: TGCAGTGCAAATATCCCGGCGGGTGTAGCGAAAGAGACCCAGTACTTC; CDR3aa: CSANIPAGVAKETQYF
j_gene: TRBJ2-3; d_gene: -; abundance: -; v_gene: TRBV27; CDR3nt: TGTGCCACCGGACATCATTCCACAGATACGCAGTATTTT; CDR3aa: CATGHHSTDTQYF
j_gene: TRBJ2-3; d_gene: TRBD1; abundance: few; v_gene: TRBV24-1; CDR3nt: TGTGCCACCAGTGATTTCAGGGGGCGAGAGTTTGCCTCCACAGATACGCAGTATTTT; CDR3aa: CATSDFRGREFASTDTQYF
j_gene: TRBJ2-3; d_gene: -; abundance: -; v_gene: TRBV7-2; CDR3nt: TGTGCCAGCAGCTACAGACGGGGCTTTGGGAAGACAGATACGCAGTATTTT; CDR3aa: CASSYRRGFGKTDTQYF
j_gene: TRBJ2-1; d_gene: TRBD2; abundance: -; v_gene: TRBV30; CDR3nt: TGTGCCTGGAACTTGGTCGGGGGGATGCAGTTCTTC; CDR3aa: CAWNLVGGMQFF
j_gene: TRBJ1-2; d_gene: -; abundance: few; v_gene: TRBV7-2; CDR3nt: TGTGCCAGCAGCTCACCCCCCTTAAAGGGCTACACCTTC; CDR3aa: CASSSPPLKGYTF
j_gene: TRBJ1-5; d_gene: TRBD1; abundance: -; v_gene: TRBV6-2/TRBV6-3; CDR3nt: TGTGCCAGCAGTTCCCAACCCTACGGGACAGGGGGCCGCAATCAGCCCCAGCATTTT; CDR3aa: CASSSQPYGTGGRNQPQHF
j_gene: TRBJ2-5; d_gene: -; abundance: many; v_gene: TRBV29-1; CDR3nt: TGCAGCGCCCAACGGACACAAGAGACCCAGTACTTC; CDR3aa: CSAQRTQETQYF
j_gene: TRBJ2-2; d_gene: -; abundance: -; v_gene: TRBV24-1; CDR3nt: TGTGCCACCAGTGATTTGAACAGGGAAAACACCGGGGAGCTGTTTTTT; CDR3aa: CATSDLNRENTGELFF
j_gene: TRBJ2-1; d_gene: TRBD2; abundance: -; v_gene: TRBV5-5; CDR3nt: TGTGCCATCGGAACCGAGCAGGGACTAGCGGGAGTTAGCTCCTACAATGAGCAGTTCTTC; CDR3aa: CAIGTEQGLAGVSSYNEQFF
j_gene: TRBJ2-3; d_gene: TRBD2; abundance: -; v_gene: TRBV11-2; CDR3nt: TGTGCCAGCAGCTTAGTCAAGCTAGCGGGGGGACACACAGATACGCAGTATTTT; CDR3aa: CASSLVKLAGGHTDTQYF
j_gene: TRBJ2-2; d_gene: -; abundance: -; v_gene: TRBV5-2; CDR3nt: TGTGCCATCGGCCCCGGGACAGCCACCGGGGAGCTGTTTTTT; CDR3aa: CAIGPGTATGELFF
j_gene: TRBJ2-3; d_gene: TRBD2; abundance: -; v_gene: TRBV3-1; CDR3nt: TGTGCCAGCAGCCAAGATGGCAGCGGGAGTGCGGATACGCAGTATTTT; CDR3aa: CASSQDGSGSADTQYF
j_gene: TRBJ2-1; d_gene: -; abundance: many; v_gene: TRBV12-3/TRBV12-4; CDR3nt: TGTGCCAGCAGTTTGACTCAACTCAATGAGCAGTTCTTC; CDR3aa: CASSLTQLNEQFF
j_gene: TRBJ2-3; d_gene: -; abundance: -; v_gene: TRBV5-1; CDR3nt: TGCGCCAGCAGCTTGGAAGGGGTTCCAGATACGCAGTATTTT; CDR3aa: CASSLEGVPDTQYF
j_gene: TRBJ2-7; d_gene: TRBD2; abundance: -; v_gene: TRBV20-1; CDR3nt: TGCAGTGCCGTAGATGTAGCGGGACAAAGTACCTACGAGCAGTACTTC; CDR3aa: CSAVDVAGQSTYEQYF
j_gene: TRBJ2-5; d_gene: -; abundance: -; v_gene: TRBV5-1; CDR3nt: TGCGCCAGCAGCTTTCAAAGTGAAGAGACCCAGTACTTC; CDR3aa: CASSFQSEETQYF
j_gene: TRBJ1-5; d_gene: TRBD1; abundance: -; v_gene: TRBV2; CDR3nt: TGTGCCAGCAGCCAGACGACAGGGGGCAATCAGCCCCAGCATTTT; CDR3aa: CASSQTTGGNQPQHF
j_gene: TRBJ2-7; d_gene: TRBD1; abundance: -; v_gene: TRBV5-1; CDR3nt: TGCGCCAGCATAGGGACAGTCTCCGGCGAGCAGTACTTC; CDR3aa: CASIGTVSGEQYF
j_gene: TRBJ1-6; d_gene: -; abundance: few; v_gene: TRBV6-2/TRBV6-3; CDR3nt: TGTGCCAGCAGTTACGGCGGGTCACCCCTCCACTTT; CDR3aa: CASSYGGSPLHF
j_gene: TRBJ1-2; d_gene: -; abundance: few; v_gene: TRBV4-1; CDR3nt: TGCGCCAGCAGCCAAAGTAATAACCCCTCTCGGGGCTACACCTTC; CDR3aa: CASSQSNNPSRGYTF
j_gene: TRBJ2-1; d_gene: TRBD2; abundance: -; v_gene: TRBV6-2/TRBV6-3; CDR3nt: TGTGCCAGCAGTAAGACTAGCGGGAGGGCCCAGGATGAGCAGTTCTTC; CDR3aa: CASSKTSGRAQDEQFF